The sequence of this TCR beta chain was determined in a study of T-cell reconstitution after alpha-beta-depleted transplantation in children. Study results and caveats: Once a year had passed after transplant, T-cell counts and diversity came mostly from newly produced T cells. Reports say that about two months after transplant, the alpha-beta T cells came out of several hundred graft clones that had expanded.

The authors prepared the TCRbeta library with unique molecular identifiers. TCRdb ran MiXCR on the PCR reads and lists one entry per CDR3 protein. The table has a few hundred thousand distinct CDR3 sequences, around 10% seen once. This clonotype was detected ten times or more. Its matching antigen is unknown. The trim removed 3 bases at V and 8 bases at J, leaving 10 bases unmatched. The CDR3 totals 16 residues. Germline V gives CDR1 SGHRS, CDR2 YFSETQ. The V and J genes are TRBV5-1 and TRBJ2-1; 11 nucleotides agree with TRBD2. The receptor was derived from a male patient between 2 and 10 years old who had a stem cell transplant for chronic granulomatous disease, so the T cells may come from the graft donor. The starting material was peripheral blood, obtained 180 days after TCRalphabeta/CD19-depleted stem cell transplant. CDR3 sequence: CASSYLAGGPIDEQFF. The CDR3 nucleotides read TGCGCCAGCAGCTACTTAGCGGGAGGGCCGATTGATGAGCAGTTCTTC.